The entry below gives a single TCR beta chain sequence along with its context. This CDR3 spans 12 amino acids. The V and J ends lost 5 bases and 5 bases respectively, with 8 bases between them. Germline V lookup: CDR1 SGHVS, CDR2 FQNEAQ. As processed by the authors: Amplified reference gene primers provided the basis for estimating nucleated cell counts. Profiled with immunoSEQ multiplex PCR; TCRdb holds only in-frame clones, not every one. V, J and clone size reflect that table, while D and trimming were determined from the DNA. In the table there are over 85,000 clones, 85% of which are singletons. This entry is derived from a study of blood T cell repertoires in COVID-19. Study information: The United States, Italy and Spain provided the acute and convalescent COVID-19 samples. Sample material is recorded as cDNA or gDNA derived from T cells, B-cell-depleted T cells, or PBMCs.

V usage is TRBV7-8 and J usage is TRBJ2-3, with D unresolved. Sequenced: peripheral blood. This sequence originates from a man in his 60s with acute or convalescent COVID-19. The CDR3 DNA reads TGTGCCAGCAGCCCCCGGAGAGATACGCAGTATTTT. Translation gives CASSPRRDTQYF.